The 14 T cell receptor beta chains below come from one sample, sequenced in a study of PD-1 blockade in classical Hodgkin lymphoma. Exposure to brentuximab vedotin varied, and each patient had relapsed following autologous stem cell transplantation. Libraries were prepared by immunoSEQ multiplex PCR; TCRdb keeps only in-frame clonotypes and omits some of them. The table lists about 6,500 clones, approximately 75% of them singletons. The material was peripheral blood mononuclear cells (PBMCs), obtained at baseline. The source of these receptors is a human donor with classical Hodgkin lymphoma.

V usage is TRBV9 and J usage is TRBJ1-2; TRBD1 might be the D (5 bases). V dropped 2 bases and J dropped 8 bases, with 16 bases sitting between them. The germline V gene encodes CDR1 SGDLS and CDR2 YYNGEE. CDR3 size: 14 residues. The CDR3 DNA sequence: TGTGCCAGCAGCGTCGTCCCGGGATCAGGGGGCTACACCTTC. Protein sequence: CASSVVPGSGGYTF.

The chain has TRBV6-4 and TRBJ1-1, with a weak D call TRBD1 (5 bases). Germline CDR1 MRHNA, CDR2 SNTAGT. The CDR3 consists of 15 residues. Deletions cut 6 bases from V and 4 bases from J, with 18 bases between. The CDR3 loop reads CASSESSGASTEAFF. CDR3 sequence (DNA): TGTGCCAGCAGCGAAAGCTCCGGGGCCAGCACTGAAGCTTTCTTT.

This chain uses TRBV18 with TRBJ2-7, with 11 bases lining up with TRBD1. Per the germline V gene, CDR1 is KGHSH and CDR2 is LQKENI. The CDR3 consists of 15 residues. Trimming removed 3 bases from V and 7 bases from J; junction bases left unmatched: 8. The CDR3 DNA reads TGTGCCAGCTCACCGGGGGACAGGGGGATCGGGGAGCAGTACTTC. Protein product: CASSPGDRGIGEQYF.

CDR3 sequence reads: CASRITDPYEQYF. The CDR3 DNA follows: TGTGCCAGCAGAATCACAGATCCATACGAGCAGTACTTC. The chain has TRBV28 and TRBJ2-7; D uncertain. The CDR3 extends over 13 amino acids. V was cut by 6 bases and J by 4 bases, with 13 bases left in between. Germline CDR1 reads MDHEN; CDR2 reads SYDVKM.

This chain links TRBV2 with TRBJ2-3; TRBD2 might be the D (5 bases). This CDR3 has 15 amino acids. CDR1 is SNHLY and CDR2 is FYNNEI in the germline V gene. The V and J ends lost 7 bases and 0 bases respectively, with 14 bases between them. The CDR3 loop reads CASIGWTLSTDTQYF. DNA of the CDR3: TGTGCCAGCATTGGGTGGACTCTGAGCACAGATACGCAGTATTTT.

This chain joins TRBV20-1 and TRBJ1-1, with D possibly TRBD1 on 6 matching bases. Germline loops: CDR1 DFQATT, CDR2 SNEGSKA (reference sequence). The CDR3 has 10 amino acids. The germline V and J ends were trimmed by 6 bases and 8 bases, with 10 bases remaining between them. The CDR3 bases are TGCAGTGCGGGGACAAACGAAGCTTTCTTT. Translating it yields CSAGTNEAFF.

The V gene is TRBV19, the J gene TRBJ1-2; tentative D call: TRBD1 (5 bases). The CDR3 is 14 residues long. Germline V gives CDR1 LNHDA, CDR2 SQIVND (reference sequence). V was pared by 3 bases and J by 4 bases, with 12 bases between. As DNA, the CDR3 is TGTGCCAGTAGTATGGTCGGGGCGGCCTATGGCTACACCTTC. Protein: CASSMVGAAYGYTF.

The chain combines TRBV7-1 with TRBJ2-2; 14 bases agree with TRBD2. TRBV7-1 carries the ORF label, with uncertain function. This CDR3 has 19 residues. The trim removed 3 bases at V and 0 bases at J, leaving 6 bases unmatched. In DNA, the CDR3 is TGTGCCAGCAGCTCGGGACTAGCGGGAGCACATCCGAACACCGGGGAGCTGTTTTTT. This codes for CASSSGLAGAHPNTGELFF.

As DNA, the CDR3 is TGTGCCAGCAGCATGGACGGGAATTCACCCCTCCACTTT. This sequence encodes CASSMDGNSPLHF. This chain joins TRBV6-5 and TRBJ1-6; D gene uncertain. CDR3 length equals 13 residues. V was cut by 6 bases and J by 7 bases, with 10 bases left in between. Germline assignment: CDR1 MNHEY and CDR2 SVGAGI.

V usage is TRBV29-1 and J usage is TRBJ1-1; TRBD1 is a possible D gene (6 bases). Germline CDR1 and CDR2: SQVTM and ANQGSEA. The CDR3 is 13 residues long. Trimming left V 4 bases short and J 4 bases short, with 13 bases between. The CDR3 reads CSVAGHPGTEAFF. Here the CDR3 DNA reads TGCAGCGTTGCGGGACATCCTGGCACTGAAGCTTTCTTT.

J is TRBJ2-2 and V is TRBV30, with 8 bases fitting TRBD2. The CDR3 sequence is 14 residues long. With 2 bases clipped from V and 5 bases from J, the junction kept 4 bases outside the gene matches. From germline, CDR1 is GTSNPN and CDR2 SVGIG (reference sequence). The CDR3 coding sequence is TGTGCCTGGAGTAGCGGGAGCTTTACCGGGGAGCTGTTTTTT. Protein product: CAWSSGSFTGELFF.

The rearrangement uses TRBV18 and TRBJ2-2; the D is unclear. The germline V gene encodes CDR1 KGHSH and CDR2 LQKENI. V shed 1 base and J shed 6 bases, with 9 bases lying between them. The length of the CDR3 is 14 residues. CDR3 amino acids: CASSPLLSPGELFF. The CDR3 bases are TGTGCCAGCTCACCACTTCTAAGTCCCGGGGAGCTGTTTTTT.

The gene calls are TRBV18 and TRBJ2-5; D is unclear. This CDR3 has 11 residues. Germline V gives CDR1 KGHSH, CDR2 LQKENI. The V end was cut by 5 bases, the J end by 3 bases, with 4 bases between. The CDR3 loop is CASSEKETQYF. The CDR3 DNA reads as TGTGCCAGCTCAGAGAAAGAGACCCAGTACTTC.

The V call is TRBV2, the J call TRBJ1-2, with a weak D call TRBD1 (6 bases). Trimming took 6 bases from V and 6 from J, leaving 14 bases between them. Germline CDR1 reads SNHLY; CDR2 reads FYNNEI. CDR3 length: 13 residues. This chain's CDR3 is CASSEQGYHGYTF. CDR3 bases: TGTGCCAGCAGCGAACAGGGATATCATGGCTACACCTTC.